This T cell receptor (beta chain) emerged from a study of identical twins. Study-wide points: Out-of-frame beta chain sequences displayed weaker excess sharing between twins. Low generation-probability sequences were in excess among twin-shared out-of-frame alpha sequences. Within cord blood, abundant beta clonotypes carried fewer insertions, but memory repertoires showed no such trend. Monozygotic twin pairs showed more out-of-frame TCR alpha sharing than models estimated.

This CDR3 spans 14 amino acids. The germline V gene encodes CDR1 SGHAT and CDR2 FQNNGV. Trimming cost V 10 bases and J 7 bases; bases outside gene matches: 10. This clonotype came up a few times. Its antigen is currently unknown. TCRdb reprocessed the 5' RACE reads with MiXCR, giving one entry per CDR3 protein. The repertoire holds around 340,000 distinct CDR3 sequences, with approximately 8.7% as singletons. This chain connects TRBV11-2 to TRBJ2-2; 9 bases are shared with TRBD2. The clonotype comes from a woman between 45 and 60 years old in good health. The sequencing sample was made of naive T cells sorted from blood. The CDR3 protein is CATHQQREVGELFF. In nucleotides, the CDR3 is TGTGCCACCCACCAACAGCGGGAGGTCGGGGAGCTGTTTTTT.